By frequency, the clone carrying this T cell receptor beta chain is large. This CDR3 contains 13 residues. CDR1 and CDR2 from the germline V gene are SGHDN and FVKESK. The data are from a study of CD8 T cells in cerebrospinal fluid in Alzheimer's disease. From its re-call of the 10x single-cell sequencing reads, TCRdb lists each CDR3 protein once, without DNA. This sample contains 1,000 to 1,500 distinct CDR3 sequences. The receptor was isolated from a human donor with Alzheimer's disease. The rearrangement joins TRBV14 to TRBJ2-5; the TCRdb D gene call, TRBD1, has no DNA to confirm it. Source material: cerebrospinal fluid. CDR3 residues: CASSRDTVGTQYF. Combining the CDR3 with reference TRBV14 and TRBJ2-5 gives the whole variable domain EAGVTQFPSHSVIEKGQTVTLRCDPISGHDNLYWYRRVMGKEIKFLLHFVKESKQDESGMPNNRFLAERTGGTYSTLKVQPAELEDSGVYFCASSRDTVGTQYFGPGTRLLVL.